The sequence of this T cell receptor (beta chain) was determined in a study of cytomegalovirus exposure and HLA in healthy donors. Overall study: A previous analysis identified approximately 120 million unique TCR beta sequences derived from 180 million or so T cells.

Overall study findings and caveats: Published work reported that the classifier diagnosed cytomegalovirus status with high specificity and sensitivity. An analysis that was carried out later associated 16,951 TCR beta sequences with HLA alleles at 0.05 false discovery rate.

V lost 1 base, J lost 6 bases, and 3 bases stayed unmatched. The CDR3 covers 15 residues. Germline CDR1 reads SGHTA; CDR2 reads FQGNSA. On this clone itself: Its antigen is unknown.

Both 60 Vbeta primers and 13 Jbeta primers went into the PCR. Measured with immunoSEQ multiplex PCR; TCRdb has only the in-frame clones, and not every one. The sample has around 130,000 clones, approximately 70% seen once. Sequencing was performed on PBMCs. The clonotype was recovered from a man between 18 and 35 years old in good health and CMV-seronegative. This chain uses TRBV7-2 with TRBJ2-3; 11 bases agree with TRBD1. This chain's CDR3 is CASSLGTGGLDTQYF. CDR3 nucleotides: TGTGCCAGCAGCTTAGGGACAGGGGGCTTGGATACGCAGTATTTT.